One sample yielded the 23 T cell receptor beta chains listed below, sequenced in a study of CD8 T cells in ankylosing spondylitis. MiXCR, applied by TCRdb to the 5' RACE reads, yields one record per CDR3 protein. The profile shows about 400,000 distinct CDR3 sequences, more than 20% of them singletons. Specimen: blood, either unsorted or a sorted T cell fraction (not recorded which). These TCRs come from a male donor with ankylosing spondylitis or in good health (not recorded which).

V is TRBV20-1 and J is TRBJ2-1; D is possibly TRBD2 (7 bases). This CDR3 spans 16 amino acids. Between the trimmed V and J ends, which lost 0 bases and 6 bases, there was a span of 18 bases. CDR1 and CDR2 (germline): DFQATT, SNEGSKA (reference sequence). As DNA, the CDR3 is TGCAGTGCTAGAGATACGGGGGGCGCTTCGGGCAATGAGCAGTTCTTC. Amino acid sequence: CSARDTGGASGNEQFF.

DNA of the CDR3: TGTGCCAGCAGTGATAGTGCCTACTCTGGAAACACCATATATTTT. Its protein is CASSDSAYSGNTIYF. The V and J genes are TRBV25-1 and TRBJ1-3; D is uncertain. Germline V lookup: CDR1 MGHDK, CDR2 SYGVNS. The CDR3 totals 15 residues. The V and J ends lost 3 bases and 0 bases respectively, with 9 bases between them.

The chain joins TRBV6-5 to TRBJ2-5; D is uncertain. The CDR3 sequence is 14 residues long. CDR1 MNHEY and CDR2 SVGAGI come from the germline V gene. V shed 5 bases and J shed 5 bases, with 15 bases lying between them. In DNA form, the CDR3 reads TGTGCCAGCAGTGTACTACTTCATGAGGAGACCCAGTACTTC. It encodes CASSVLLHEETQYF.

V and J are TRBV2 and TRBJ2-7, with D unclear. This CDR3 has 16 amino acids. CDR1 and CDR2 (germline): SNHLY, FYNNEI. Deletions cut 1 base from V and 2 bases from J, with 15 bases between. CDR3 DNA: TGTGCCAGCAGTGAAGAGCACAACAAAAGTACCTACGAGCAGTACTTC. Encoded protein: CASSEEHNKSTYEQYF. The full variable domain, completed using reference TRBV2 and TRBJ2-7, is EPEVTQTPSHQVTQMGQEVILRCVPISNHLYFYWYRQILGQKVEFLVSFYNNEISEKSEIFDDQFSVERPDGSNFTLKIRSTKLEDSAMYFCASSEEHNKSTYEQYFGPGTRLTVT.

The chain carries TRBV27 and TRBJ2-7; 12 nucleotides line up with TRBD1. Germline lookup yields CDR1 MNHEY and CDR2 SMNVEV (reference sequence). This CDR3 spans 16 amino acids. Germline trimming cut 4 bases from V and 4 bases from J; bases unmatched to any gene: 8. The CDR3 sequence: CASSSPRDRGLYEQYF. For the CDR3, the DNA is TGTGCCAGCAGTTCACCCCGGGACAGGGGGCTGTACGAGCAGTACTTC.

In its sample, this clonotype was seen a few times. The rearrangement joins TRBV2 to TRBJ2-3; D not certain. The V gene lost 3 bases and the J gene lost 2 bases, with 9 bases spanning the gap. The CDR3 spans 14 residues. The germline V gene has CDR1 SNHLY and CDR2 FYNNEI. CDR3 coding DNA: TGTGCCAGCAGTGATCCTGGGGACACAGATACGCAGTATTTT. Its protein product is CASSDPGDTDTQYF.

There are a few counts of this clonotype. The chain has TRBV12-3 or TRBV12-4 and TRBJ2-2; TRBD2 aligns across 7 bases. J lost 8 bases, V lost 3 bases, and 12 bases had no gene match. CDR3 length: 16 amino acids. The DNA of the CDR3 is TGTGCCAGCAGTTTCCAACTCTGGGGGGGTCAGGGGGAGCTGTTTTTT. Its protein product is CASSFQLWGGQGELFF.

This clonotype was detected a few times. This chain uses TRBV24-1 with TRBJ2-2; D ambiguous. The germline V gene has CDR1 KGHDR and CDR2 SFDVKD. This CDR3 region has 14 residues. Trimming took 2 bases from V and 6 from J, leaving 9 bases between them. The CDR3 DNA follows: TGTGCCACCAGTGATTCTTACGGGTCCGGGGAGCTGTTTTTT. Translation gives CATSDSYGSGELFF.

The rearrangement joins TRBV4-1 to TRBJ2-7, with D hard to call. The CDR3 has 15 residues. The germline gives CDR1 MGHRA, CDR2 YSYEKL. The V gene lost 0 bases and the J gene lost 6 bases, with 15 bases spanning the gap. The CDR3 nucleotides read TGCGCCAGCAGCCAAGAGGTGGGCATATCTCTCGAGCAGTACTTC. It translates to CASSQEVGISLEQYF.

The CDR3 reads CASSATGVTETQYF. Here the CDR3 DNA reads TGTGCCAGCAGCGCGACAGGGGTGACAGAGACCCAGTACTTC. The gene calls are TRBV9 and TRBJ2-5; 8 bases map to TRBD1. The CDR3 sequence is 14 residues long. Trimming at V came to 3 bases and at J to 4 bases, leaving 5 bases not matched to a gene. The germline V gene encodes CDR1 SGDLS and CDR2 YYNGEE.

The V gene is TRBV4-1, the J gene TRBJ2-3, with D perhaps TRBD2 (5 bases). CDR3 length: 11 amino acids. Trimming removed 5 bases from V and 14 bases from J, with 14 bases in between. Germline values: CDR1 MGHRA, CDR2 YSYEKL. CDR3 nucleotides: TGCGCCAGCAGCAGCGGCGTCAAGGGGTATTTT. Translating it yields CASSSGVKGYF.

This clonotype turned up a few times. The chain employs TRBV7-9 and TRBJ2-1; no firm D call. V gave up 5 bases and J gave up 8 bases, with 7 bases separating them. CDR3 length equals 11 residues. The V gene's germline CDR1 is SEHNR and CDR2 FQNEAQ (reference sequence). Written as DNA, the CDR3 is TGTGCCAGCAGCCCCCCTGATGAGCAGTTCTTC. This codes for CASSPPDEQFF.

The table lists this clonotype with a few counts. The rearrangement links TRBV2 to TRBJ2-3; D might be TRBD2 (5 bases). V lost 4 bases, J lost 4 bases, and 9 bases lay in between. Germline V gene lookup returns CDR1 SNHLY and CDR2 FYNNEI. The CDR3 length is 13 residues. CDR3 bases: TGTGCCAGCAGTGGGTCAGCGGCAGATACGCAGTATTTT. Translation gives CASSGSAADTQYF.

This clonotype was observed a few times. The gene calls are TRBV6-5 and TRBJ2-1; D remains ambiguous. From germline, CDR1 is MNHEY and CDR2 SVGAGI. The CDR3 length is 18 residues. V lost 0 bases and J 5 bases, leaving 20 bases between the germline ends. The CDR3 nucleotides read TGTGCCAGCAGTTACTCGAGTGCTCCACAAGGCATTCACAATGAGCAGTTCTTC. Its translation: CASSYSSAPQGIHNEQFF.

The chain combines TRBV24-1 with TRBJ2-7, with D possibly TRBD1 on 5 matching bases. This CDR3 contains 13 residues. Germline V CDR1 and CDR2: KGHDR, SFDVKD. V was trimmed by 7 bases and J by 0 bases, leaving 9 bases between them. CDR3 sequence (DNA): TGTGCCACCAGGCAAACAGGCTCCTACGAGCAGTACTTC. It is translated as CATRQTGSYEQYF.

This clonotype was counted a few times. The chain joins TRBV12-3 or TRBV12-4 to TRBJ2-3; TRBD1 agrees at 8 bases. V lost 6 bases, J lost 11 bases, and 13 bases stayed unmatched. The CDR3 is made up of 14 amino acids. The CDR3 region is CASSHLNRGREQYF. In DNA form, the CDR3 reads TGTGCCAGCAGCCATCTAAACAGGGGGAGAGAGCAGTATTTT.

The chain carries TRBV27 and TRBJ1-6; no definite D call. Looked up from germline, CDR1 is MNHEY and CDR2 is SMNVEV (reference sequence). The CDR3 is 12 residues long. The V end was cut by 5 bases, the J end by 7 bases, with 6 bases between. CDR3 nucleotide sequence: TGTGCCAGCAGTAGACGGAATTCACCCCTCCACTTT. This codes for CASSRRNSPLHF.

Only a few counts were recorded for this clonotype. The rearrangement joins TRBV28 to TRBJ2-2; tentative D call: TRBD2 (6 bases). V was pared by 5 bases and J by 0 bases, with 16 bases between. CDR3 length: 17 residues. From germline, CDR1 is MDHEN and CDR2 SYDVKM. In nucleotides, the CDR3 is TGTGCCAGCAGTCCCAAAAATCGGGACTCGAACACCGGGGAGCTGTTTTTT. It yields the protein CASSPKNRDSNTGELFF.

In this sample, this clonotype turned up a few times. This chain uses TRBV4-1 with TRBJ2-7; D is ambiguous. Germline loops: CDR1 MGHRA, CDR2 YSYEKL. This CDR3 has 14 residues. The V gene lost 4 bases and the J gene lost 7 bases, with 17 bases spanning the gap. CDR3 protein: CASSPDRHLGEQYF. The CDR3, as DNA: TGCGCCAGCAGCCCGGACCGACATCTCGGGGAGCAGTACTTC.

The chain recombines TRBV6-5 with TRBJ2-6, with D possibly being TRBD1 or TRBD2 (5 bases each). V dropped 2 bases and J dropped 2 bases, with 16 bases sitting between them. The CDR3 sequence is 18 residues long. Germline loops: CDR1 MNHEY, CDR2 SVGAGI. CDR3: CASSYGQGPFTGANVLTF. CDR3 DNA sequence: TGTGCCAGCAGTTACGGGCAGGGACCCTTTACTGGGGCCAACGTCCTGACTTTC.

The CDR3 is CASSQELGSQETQYF. The CDR3 DNA reads TGTGCCAGCAGCCAAGAACTGGGGTCTCAAGAGACCCAGTACTTC. This chain connects TRBV4-2 to TRBJ2-5; D ambiguous. Germline loops: CDR1 LGHNA, CDR2 YNFKEQ. This CDR3 has 15 amino acids. V dropped 0 bases and J dropped 2 bases, with 10 bases sitting between them.

The chain joins TRBV12-3 or TRBV12-4 to TRBJ1-5, with a possible D match to TRBD1 (6 bases). The CDR3 runs to 12 residues. V was shortened by 6 bases and J by 9 bases, with 12 bases between the two germline ends. CDR3 in amino acids: CASSSQGSPQHF. The CDR3 nucleotides read TGTGCCAGCAGCTCCCAGGGGTCGCCCCAGCATTTT.

The chain links TRBV25-1 to TRBJ2-1; 9 bases are a match to TRBD1. The junction had 6 bases not matched to a gene; V was cut back by 7 bases and J by 5 bases. This CDR3 is 14 amino acids long. Germline V gene data show CDR1 as MGHDK and CDR2 as SYGVNS. The chain's CDR3 is CASTRTGVDNEQFF. The CDR3 DNA follows: TGTGCCAGCACCCGGACAGGGGTCGACAATGAGCAGTTCTTC.